Listed here are 9 T cell receptor beta chains from one sample, sequenced in a study of human versus mouse CDR3 diversity and MHC coevolution. The protocol was immunoSEQ multiplex PCR, while the TCRdb copy is restricted to in-frame clones and leaves out a portion. The table lists tens of thousands of clones, just under 95% of them singletons. The sample consisted of naive CD4+ T cells from blood. Sample subset: CD45RO-negative CD62L-positive naive CD4 T cells. The receptor source for this set is a person aged 30 to 69 in good health.

The genes are TRBV29-1 and TRBJ1-1; 7 positions agree with TRBD1. V lost 4 bases to trimming and J lost 4 bases; unmatched junction nucleotides: 6. Germline CDR1 and CDR2: SQVTM and ANQGSEA. The CDR3 spans 13 residues. In DNA form, the CDR3 reads TGCAGCGTTGGCCTTCACAGGGGCACTGAAGCTTTCTTT. It yields the protein CSVGLHRGTEAFF.

This clone has a handful of counts. This chain links TRBV14 with TRBJ1-1; 9 bases match TRBD1. The CDR3 covers 16 residues. The junction had 2 bases not matched to a gene; V was cut back by 0 bases and J by 0 bases. CDR1 SGHDN and CDR2 FVKESK come from the germline V gene. CDR3 DNA: TGTGCCAGCAGCCAAGATCGGGACAGGGTGAACACTGAAGCTTTCTTT. Amino acid sequence: CASSQDRDRVNTEAFF.

About this clone itself: The junction differs from germline at one of its ends, possibly a read error. Other DNA sequences in this specimen translate into the identical CDR3. This chain connects TRBV4-1 to TRBJ2-1; a possible D gene is TRBD2 (6 bases). Germline V gene lookup returns CDR1 MGHRA and CDR2 YSYEKL. The length of the CDR3 is 16 residues. The CDR3: CASSQDTSSSYNEQFF. The CDR3 DNA sequence: TGTGCCAGCAGCCAAGATACTAGCAGCTCCTACAATGAGCAGTTCTTC.

This clone came up once. The chain links TRBV5-8 to TRBJ1-2; D is unclear. The CDR3 sequence is 13 residues long. Germline V CDR1 and CDR2: SGHTS, YDEGEE. V dropped 2 bases and J dropped 4 bases, with 9 bases sitting between them. CDR3 loop: CASSLGGSYGYTF. CDR3 coding DNA: TGTGCCAGCAGCTTAGGAGGGTCCTATGGCTACACCTTC.

The rearrangement joins TRBV5-4 to TRBJ1-2, with a tentative D call TRBD1 (6 bases). There are 14 residues in the CDR3. The V and J ends lost 0 bases and 2 bases respectively, with 8 bases between them. Germline CDR1 is SGHNT and CDR2 is YYREEE (reference sequence). The CDR3 DNA is TGTGCCAGCAGCTTGGAGGGGGGGAACTATGGCTACACCTTC. Translating it yields CASSLEGGNYGYTF.

V and J are TRBV5-1 and TRBJ2-7, with D possibly TRBD1 on 6 matching bases. Deletions cut 0 bases from V and 1 base from J, with 17 bases between. The CDR3 covers 17 residues. CDR1 SGHRS and CDR2 YFSETQ come from the germline V gene. CDR3 protein: CASSLAAGTRNSYEQYF. DNA for the CDR3: TGCGCCAGCAGCTTGGCCGCCGGGACACGAAATTCCTACGAGCAGTACTTC.

The chain combines TRBV4-2 with TRBJ1-1; D is possibly TRBD1 (6 bases). Between the trimmed V and J ends, which lost 0 bases and 8 bases, there was a span of 13 bases. This CDR3 has 14 residues. CDR1 and CDR2 from the germline V gene are LGHNA and YNFKEQ. For the CDR3, the DNA is TGTGCCAGCAGCCAAGACCCGTCAGGGGTGGAAGCTTTCTTT. Protein sequence: CASSQDPSGVEAFF.

This clone was seen only a few times. The genes are TRBV14 and TRBJ1-1; 7 bases agree with TRBD1. The CDR3 sequence is 15 residues long. Germline lookup yields CDR1 SGHDN and CDR2 FVKESK. V lost 5 bases, J lost 0 bases, and 6 bases stayed unmatched. CDR3 sequence (DNA): TGTGCCAGCAGCGCATACAGGGGAATGAACACTGAAGCTTTCTTT. The encoded protein is CASSAYRGMNTEAFF.

This clone was seen a few times. J is TRBJ1-2 and V is TRBV30; a possible D gene is TRBD1 (6 bases). Trimming removed 2 bases from V and 8 bases from J, with 15 bases in between. The CDR3 extends over 13 amino acids. Germline-derived CDR1 and CDR2 are GTSNPN and SVGIG (reference sequence). This chain's CDR3 is CAWSFGQQQGYTF. Here the CDR3 DNA reads TGTGCCTGGAGTTTCGGACAGCAGCAAGGCTACACCTTC.